The 28 T cell receptor beta chains listed next were all sequenced from one sample in a study of control samples from healthy donors and cancer patients. The table came from immunoSEQ multiplex PCR; TCRdb's copy has only in-frame clones and leaves some out. This table has about 83,000 clones, roughly 91% appearing once. Sequenced: blood. These receptors came from a man aged 30 to 45 in good health.

This chain uses TRBV6-5 with TRBJ2-5; TRBD1 agrees at 8 bases. V lost 4 bases and J lost 4; bases outside the gene matches: 8. The CDR3 is made up of 15 amino acids. Germline-derived CDR1 and CDR2 are MNHEY and SVGAGI. Written as DNA, the CDR3 is TGTGCCAGCAGTTCCCCGACAGGGGCATCAGAGACCCAGTACTTC. It is translated as CASSSPTGASETQYF.

The chain has TRBV5-4 and TRBJ2-7; 12 nucleotides line up with TRBD1. The CDR3 totals 15 residues. Germline loops: CDR1 SGHNT, CDR2 YYREEE (reference sequence). V trimming: 4 bases; J trimming: 5 bases; junction bases outside the gene matches: 7. The CDR3 sequence: CASSHARDRGHEQYF. The CDR3 DNA sequence: TGTGCCAGCAGCCACGCAAGGGACAGGGGGCACGAGCAGTACTTC. The whole variable domain, filled in from reference TRBV5-4 and TRBJ2-7, reads ETGVTQSPTHLIKTRGQQVTLRCSSQSGHNTVSWYQQALGQGPQFIFQYYREEENGRGNFPPRFSGLQFPNYSSELNVNALELDDSALYLCASSHARDRGHEQYFGPGTRLTVT.

This clone was detected only once. V is TRBV12-5 and J is TRBJ2-1, with 10 bases aligning to TRBD2. Per the germline V gene, CDR1 is LGHNT and CDR2 is FRNRAP. The J segment lost 1 base and the V segment lost 2 bases, leaving 5 bases of the junction unmatched. The CDR3 has 17 amino acids. DNA for the CDR3: TGTGCTAGTGGTTTGCTCCGGACTAGCGGTTCCTACAATGAGCAGTTCTTC. Amino acid sequence: CASGLLRTSGSYNEQFF.

The chain combines TRBV24-1 with TRBJ1-4; no reliable D call. This CDR3 has 13 amino acids. The V end lost 2 bases, the J end lost 7 bases, and 7 bases lay between the germline ends. The germline V gene has CDR1 KGHDR and CDR2 SFDVKD. CDR3 nucleotide sequence: TGTGCCACCAGTGATTATCAAGGTGAAAAACTGTTTTTT. It yields the protein CATSDYQGEKLFF.

The chain combines TRBV5-6 with TRBJ1-4; weak D call: TRBD1 (6 bases). Germline CDR1 is SGHDT and CDR2 is YYEEEE. V gave up 4 bases and J gave up 0 bases, with 22 bases separating them. The CDR3 loop spans 19 amino acids. The CDR3 DNA follows: TGTGCCAGCAGCGCTTGGGGGGCCTTATATCGTGCAACTAATGAAAAACTGTTTTTT. The encoded protein is CASSAWGALYRATNEKLFF.

The J gene is TRBJ2-1, the V gene TRBV19, with 14 bases identical to TRBD2. The germline V gene encodes CDR1 LNHDA and CDR2 SQIVND (reference sequence). V was pared by 2 bases and J by 4 bases, with 4 bases of the junction left unmatched. The CDR3 loop spans 17 amino acids. This CDR3 is CASSISRLAGGYNEQFF. The CDR3 nucleotides read TGTGCCAGTAGTATATCCCGACTAGCGGGGGGGTACAATGAGCAGTTCTTC.

The chain joins TRBV3-1 (or the pseudogene TRBV3-2) to TRBJ2-3, with TRBD2 matching 11 bases. Germline V gene data show CDR1 as LGHDT and CDR2 as YNNKEL (reference sequence). The CDR3 contains 16 residues. The V gene end was trimmed by 4 bases and the J gene end by 2 bases; junction bases not matched to a gene: 5. The CDR3 reads CASSPPGLADTDTQYF. The CDR3 DNA follows: TGTGCCAGCAGCCCCCCGGGACTAGCGGACACAGATACGCAGTATTTT.

This chain joins TRBV13 and TRBJ1-3; 8 bases align to TRBD1. The V and J ends lost 4 bases and 2 bases, in that order; junction bases with no gene match: 10. The CDR3 runs to 17 residues. Germline CDR1 reads PRHDT; CDR2 reads FYEKMQ (reference sequence). The CDR3 coding sequence is TGTGCCAGCAGCTCCCCCGGGTCAGGGGGCCCTGGAAACACCATATATTTT. Encoded protein: CASSSPGSGGPGNTIYF.

The chain has TRBV30 and TRBJ1-3; D is uncertain. The V and J ends lost 3 bases and 15 bases respectively, with 18 bases between them. This CDR3 contains 12 residues. CDR1 GTSNPN and CDR2 SVGIG come from the germline V gene (reference sequence). The CDR3, as DNA: TGTGCCTGGAGCACTTCGGGTGGTGGGGAATATTTT. Translating gives CAWSTSGGGEYF. Based on the CDR3 plus reference TRBV30 and TRBJ1-3, the full variable domain is SQTIHQWPATLVQPVGSPLSLECTVEGTSNPNLYWYRQAAGRGLQLLFYSVGIGQISSEVPQNLSASRPQDRQFILSSKKLLLSDSGFYLCAWSTSGGGEYFGEGSWLTVV.

The rearrangement links TRBV21-1 to TRBJ1-2. TRBV21-1 is noted as a pseudogene. The CDR3 is made up of 16 amino acids. Here the CDR3 reads CASSKPLNGGNYGYTF. CDR3 coding DNA: TGTGCCAGCAGCAAACCCCTTAATGGCGGTAACTATGGCTACACCTTC.

The chain links TRBV9 to TRBJ1-1; D gene unclear. V gave up 0 bases and J gave up 6 bases, with 15 bases separating them. Germline V gene sequence: CDR1 SGDLS, CDR2 YYNGEE. The CDR3 totals 15 residues. The CDR3 region has the DNA TGTGCCAGCAGCGTAGATCGAACGGACGTCTCTGAAGCTTTCTTT. This gives the protein CASSVDRTDVSEAFF.

This sequence joins TRBV2 and TRBJ2-5; D unclear. The V end was cut by 7 bases, the J end by 5 bases, with 8 bases between. The V gene's germline CDR1 is SNHLY and CDR2 FYNNEI. CDR3 length equals 11 residues. The CDR3 DNA sequence: TGTGCCAGCAAAGGAGAGGAGACCCAGTACTTC. It encodes CASKGEETQYF.

V is TRBV6-6 and J is TRBJ1-6; D not resolved. The V and J ends lost 4 bases and 5 bases respectively, with 6 bases between them. The germline V gene has CDR1 MNHNY and CDR2 SVGAGI (reference sequence). The CDR3 length is 13 residues. The CDR3 sequence: CASSFDHNSPLHF. The CDR3 nucleotides are TGTGCCAGCAGTTTCGACCATAATTCACCCCTCCACTTT.

This sequence joins TRBV3-1 (or the pseudogene TRBV3-2) and TRBJ2-2; 9 nucleotides match TRBD1. V shed 5 bases and J 4 bases; nucleotides not matched to a gene: 2. The CDR3 is 14 amino acids. Per the germline V gene, CDR1 is LGHDT and CDR2 is YNNKEL (reference sequence). The CDR3 protein is CASSYRGPTGELFF. The CDR3 coding sequence is TGTGCCAGCAGCTACAGGGGGCCCACCGGGGAGCTGTTTTTT.

The V and J genes are TRBV5-1 and TRBJ1-6, with 11 nucleotides matching TRBD1. V was pared by 4 bases and J by 6 bases, with 9 bases of the junction left unmatched. Germline values: CDR1 SGHRS, CDR2 YFSETQ. The CDR3 spans 17 residues. This chain's CDR3 is CASSPGTGGPINSPLHF. In nucleotides, the CDR3 is TGCGCCAGCAGCCCTGGGACAGGGGGTCCCATTAATTCACCCCTCCACTTT. Full variable domain (missing parts from reference TRBV5-1 and TRBJ1-6): KAGVTQTPRYLIKTRGQQVTLSCSPISGHRSVSWYQQTPGQGLQFLFEYFSETQRNKGNFPGRFSGRQFSNSRSEMNVSTLELGDSALYLCASSPGTGGPINSPLHFGNGTRLTVT.

The V call is TRBV30, the J call TRBJ2-7; D perhaps matches TRBD2 (5 bases). Trimming pared 4 bases from V and 4 bases from J, leaving 8 bases between. The V gene's germline CDR1 is GTSNPN and CDR2 SVGIG (reference sequence). This CDR3 has 11 amino acids. The CDR3 loop reads CAWNGGYEQYF. For the CDR3, the DNA is TGTGCCTGGAATGGCGGGTACGAGCAGTACTTC.

The V call is TRBV6-5, the J call TRBJ2-5, with a weak D call TRBD1 (6 bases). The germline gives CDR1 MNHEY, CDR2 SVGAGI. The CDR3 consists of 16 residues. Trimming took 0 bases from V and 1 from J, leaving 12 bases between them. CDR3: CASSYSTGTPQETQYF. DNA of the CDR3: TGTGCCAGCAGTTACTCGACTGGGACACCCCAAGAGACCCAGTACTTC.

This clone has a handful of counts. This CDR3 is also generated by other DNA sequences in the sample. The V gene is TRBV11-3, the J gene TRBJ2-1, with D perhaps given as TRBD1 or TRBD2 (5 bases each). The V end lost 4 bases, the J end lost 6 bases, and 10 bases lay between the germline ends. This CDR3 has 13 amino acids. Germline values: CDR1 SGHNT, CDR2 YENEEA. CDR3 sequence (DNA): TGTGCCAGCAGCTCAGGGAGCGGCAATGAGCAGTTCTTC. Translation gives CASSSGSGNEQFF.

The CDR3 region is CASSPGTAPNEQFF. The CDR3 DNA is TGTGCCAGCAGTCCCGGGACAGCACCTAATGAGCAGTTCTTC. The rearrangement joins TRBV6-5 to TRBJ2-1; 7 bases align to TRBD1. The CDR3 extends over 14 amino acids. The germline V gene encodes CDR1 MNHEY and CDR2 SVGAGI. The V segment lost 5 bases and the J segment 7 bases; nucleotides outside the gene matches: 8.

The chain has TRBV5-1 and TRBJ2-1, with D perhaps TRBD1 (5 bases). The germline V gene encodes CDR1 SGHRS and CDR2 YFSETQ. The CDR3 sequence is 16 residues long. Deletions cut 5 bases from V and 3 bases from J, with 18 bases between. DNA of the CDR3: TGCGCCAGCAGTTTTCTGCAGGGAAGAGACTACAATGAGCAGTTCTTC. Translation: CASSFLQGRDYNEQFF.

For the CDR3, the DNA is TGTGCCAGTACCCCTAGCGGGAGTTACTACGAGCAGTACTTC. Translating it yields CASTPSGSYYEQYF. J is TRBJ2-7 and V is TRBV19; 10 bases are a match to TRBD2. The V gene end was trimmed by 7 bases and the J gene end by 3 bases; junction bases not matched to a gene: 6. CDR1 is LNHDA and CDR2 is SQIVND in the germline V gene (reference sequence). There are 14 residues in the CDR3.

The V and J genes are TRBV28 and TRBJ2-7; tentative D call: TRBD1 (5 bases). This CDR3 spans 16 amino acids. The germline gives CDR1 MDHEN, CDR2 SYDVKM. V lost 5 bases and J 0 bases, leaving 17 bases between the germline ends. CDR3 region: CASSLPTGRSSYEQYF. DNA of the CDR3: TGTGCCAGCAGTCTCCCCACAGGACGCAGCTCCTACGAGCAGTACTTC. Full variable domain (rest looked up from reference TRBV28 and TRBJ2-7): DVKVTQSSRYLVKRTGEKVFLECVQDMDHENMFWYRQDPGLGLRLIYFSYDVKMKEKGDIPEGYSVSREKKERFSLILESASTNQTSMYLCASSLPTGRSSYEQYFGPGTRLTVT.

The chain employs TRBV6-6 and TRBJ1-5, with D possibly TRBD1 on 6 matching bases. V was trimmed by 11 bases and J by 7 bases, leaving 12 bases between them. CDR1 is MNHNY and CDR2 is SVGAGI in the germline V gene (reference sequence). This CDR3 spans 11 amino acids. The CDR3, as DNA: TGTGCCCGGGAGGGGGAACAGCCCCAGCATTTT. It yields the protein CAREGEQPQHF.

This clone was recorded once. The gene calls are TRBV5-8 and TRBJ1-6; D uncertain. CDR3 length: 16 residues. Trimming took off 2 bases at V and 9 bases at J, with 18 bases between the two ends. Germline lookup yields CDR1 SGHTS and CDR2 YDEGEE. The CDR3 loop is CASSLAAKNPSSPLHF. The DNA for the CDR3 is TGTGCCAGCAGCTTAGCAGCTAAAAACCCCAGTTCACCCCTCCACTTT.

The V gene is TRBV28, the J gene TRBJ2-1; the match to TRBD1 covers 7 bases. The length of the CDR3 is 15 residues. The germline V gene encodes CDR1 MDHEN and CDR2 SYDVKM. Unmatched junction bases numbered 10, after V lost 5 bases and J lost 6 bases. CDR3: CASSRIFDRANEQFF. CDR3 in DNA: TGTGCCAGCAGTCGTATATTCGACAGGGCCAATGAGCAGTTCTTC.

This chain uses TRBV6-1 with TRBJ1-6, with TRBD1 matching 8 bases. V lost 3 bases and J lost 2; bases outside the gene matches: 12. In germline, CDR1 is MNHNS, CDR2 SASEGT. The CDR3 has 19 residues. CDR3 coding DNA: TGTGCCAGCAGTGAGTCCTACAACAGGGGGGGGACCTATAATTCACCCCTCCACTTT. Protein sequence: CASSESYNRGGTYNSPLHF.

The chain has TRBV27 and TRBJ2-7; 8 nucleotides agree with TRBD1. J lost 0 bases, V lost 0 bases, and 4 bases had no gene match. The V gene's germline CDR1 is MNHEY and CDR2 SMNVEV (reference sequence). The CDR3 spans 16 residues. DNA for the CDR3: TGTGCCAGCAGTTTATCGTGGACAGGGTTCTCCTACGAGCAGTACTTC. It codes for CASSLSWTGFSYEQYF.

V gene TRBV6-4 combines with J gene TRBJ2-7; 10 positions agree with TRBD1. The CDR3 totals 14 residues. The J segment lost 3 bases and the V segment lost 6 bases, leaving 5 bases of the junction unmatched. CDR1 MRHNA and CDR2 SNTAGT come from the germline V gene. CDR3 sequence reads: CASRVRDRGYEQYF. CDR3 bases: TGTGCCAGCAGAGTCCGGGACAGGGGCTACGAGCAGTACTTC.